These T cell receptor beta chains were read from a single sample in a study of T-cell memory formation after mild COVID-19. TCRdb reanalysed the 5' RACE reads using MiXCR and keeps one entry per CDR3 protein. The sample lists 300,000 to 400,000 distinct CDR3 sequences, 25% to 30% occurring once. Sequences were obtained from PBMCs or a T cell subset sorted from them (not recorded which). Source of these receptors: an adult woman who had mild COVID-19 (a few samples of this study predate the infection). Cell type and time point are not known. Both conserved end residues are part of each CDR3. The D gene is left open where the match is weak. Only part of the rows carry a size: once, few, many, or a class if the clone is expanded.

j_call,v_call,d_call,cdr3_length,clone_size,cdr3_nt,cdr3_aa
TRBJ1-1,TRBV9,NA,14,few,TGTGCCAGCAGCGTAGGGGGGGCAAACACTGAAGCTTTCTTT,CASSVGGANTEAFF
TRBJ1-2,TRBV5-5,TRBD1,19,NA,TGTGCCAGCAGCTTATCACCTCCGGGACAGGGGATCCTTGGCTATGGCTACACCTTC,CASSLSPPGQGILGYGYTF
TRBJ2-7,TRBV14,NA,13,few,TGTGCCAGCAGCCAAGAGTCACTTAACGAGCAGTACTTC,CASSQESLNEQYF
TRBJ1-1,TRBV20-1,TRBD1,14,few,TGCAGTGCTGGACGACAGGGGGCCGTGGGTGAAGCTTTCTTT,CSAGRQGAVGEAFF
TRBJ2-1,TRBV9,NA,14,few,TGTGCCAGCAGCCCGTACGGGGGTGGGATAGGGCAGTTCTTC,CASSPYGGGIGQFF
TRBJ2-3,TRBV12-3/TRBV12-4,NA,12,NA,TGTGCCAGCAGTTCCCGGCATGGTACGCAGTATTTT,CASSSRHGTQYF
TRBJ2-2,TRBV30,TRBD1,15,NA,TGTGCCTGGAGTTCCGGGACAGTGAACACCGGGGAGCTGTTTTTT,CAWSSGTVNTGELFF
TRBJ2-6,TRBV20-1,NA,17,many,TGCAGTGCTAGCCCGGGACACTCATCCTCTGGGGCCAACGTCCTGACTTTC,CSASPGHSSSGANVLTF
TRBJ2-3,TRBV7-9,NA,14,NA,TGTGCCAGCAGCTTATTGCCCCGCACAGATACGCAGTATTTT,CASSLLPRTDTQYF
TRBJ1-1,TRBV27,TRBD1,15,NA,TGTGCCAGCAGTCCTCGACAGGGGTGGAACACTGAAGCTTTCTTT,CASSPRQGWNTEAFF
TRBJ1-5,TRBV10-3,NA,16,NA,TGTGCCATCAGTGAGTCGCAGCGCAATAGCAATCAGCCCCAGCATTTT,CAISESQRNSNQPQHF
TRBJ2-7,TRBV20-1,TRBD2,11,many,TGCAGTGTGAGGGAGGGGTACGAGCAGTACTTC,CSVREGYEQYF